The present entry profiles one T cell receptor (beta chain) with its context. The data stem from a study of T cell changes during pregnancy in multiple sclerosis. Clones were read by immunoSEQ multiplex PCR, and TCRdb kept only the in-frame ones, dropping some. Here the sample spans tens of thousands of clones, over 80% being singletons. The source material was peripheral blood, sampled in the first trimester of pregnancy. This clonotype was sampled from a female donor with multiple sclerosis, enrolled in a pregnancy study.

CDR3 DNA: TGCGCCAGCAGCCAAGTAGGGGCCGGGGAGCTGTTTTTT. It translates to CASSQVGAGELFF. The chain employs TRBV4-1 and TRBJ2-2; TRBD1 is a possible D gene (5 bases). Germline V gene sequence: CDR1 MGHRA, CDR2 YSYEKL. There are 13 residues in the CDR3. V lost 1 base and J lost 6, with 6 bases in between.